This section outlines one T cell receptor beta chain sequence together with its context. This sample is part of a study of Graves' ophthalmopathy and Graves' hyperthyroidism. TCR beta CDR3 amplification used RNA transcripts. First-round RT-PCR relied on HTBI primers, and a second-round multiplex PCR came next. Each CDR3 protein is one row after TCRdb ran MiXCR on the multiplex PCR reads. The sample shows 900,000 to 1,200,000 distinct CDR3 sequences, 36% of them seen only once. The receptor comes from an adult man with Graves' hyperthyroidism. Sequenced: peripheral blood or thyroid tissue (not recorded which).

CDR3 DNA sequence: TGTGCCAGCACCAAAATTCGGGGGACTGAAGCTTTCTTT. It specifies CASTKIRGTEAFF. This chain links TRBV2 with TRBJ1-1, with a possible D match to TRBD1 (5 bases). The CDR3 has 13 amino acids. Germline-derived CDR1 and CDR2 are SNHLY and FYNNEI. V was clipped by 7 bases and J by 5 bases, with 14 bases between them.